This T cell receptor (beta chain) originates from a study of shared clonotypes between healthy human individuals. A deep-level run was used for the assay. Measured with immunoSEQ multiplex PCR; TCRdb has only the in-frame clones, and not every one. The sample lists approximately 2.5 million clones; approximately 94% were seen once. The CDR3 runs 15 residues. The V end was cut by 3 bases, the J end by 3 bases, with 14 bases between. Germline V gene lookup returns CDR1 LNHDA and CDR2 SQIVND (reference sequence). Adults of Caucasian background living in Nashville, Tennessee made up all donors. Memory CD4+ cells were the fraction left after CD45RA+ naive selection. Study-wide results and limits: What limited the represented genetic and exposure-history diversity was the small number of donors.

This clone was picked up one time. The antigen is not known. This chain links TRBV19 with TRBJ1-2; a possible D gene is TRBD1 (5 bases). The sample taken for sequencing was naive CD4+ T cells from PBMCs. Indicated subset: CD45RA+ positively selected. This sequence originates from a man between 18 and 29 years old in good health. Some clones in this sample may be carry-over from other donors' samples. The CDR3: CASSISAGSDYGYTF. CDR3 nucleotides: TGTGCCAGTAGTATTTCGGCAGGGTCGGACTATGGCTACACCTTC.